This entry lists 11 T cell receptor beta chains sequenced from one sample in a study of cytomegalovirus exposure and HLA in healthy donors. The study ran its PCR with 60 Vbeta and 13 Jbeta primers. TCRdb's table, derived via immunoSEQ multiplex PCR, lists solely in-frame clones and lacks some. The sample lists approximately 140,000 clones; 55% to 80% were seen once. The specimen sequenced was PBMCs. The receptors come from a human donor in good health.

This clone was observed a single time. The rearrangement joins TRBV29-1 to TRBJ2-7, with D perhaps TRBD1 (6 bases). Trimming cost V 3 bases and J 5 bases, with 11 bases left between them. The CDR3 consists of 12 residues. Per germline, CDR1 SQVTM and CDR2 ANQGSEA. The CDR3 nucleotides are TGCAGCGTTGAGGGCAGGGACAACGAGCAGTACTTC. This codes for CSVEGRDNEQYF.

This clone was picked up a small number of times. The V call is TRBV5-8, the J call TRBJ1-2, with 7 bases lining up with TRBD1. Germline-derived CDR1 and CDR2 are SGHTS and YDEGEE. This CDR3 region has 14 residues. With 4 bases clipped from V and 3 bases from J, the junction kept 6 bases outside the gene matches. The DNA for the CDR3 is TGTGCCAGCAGCCTGGGGACAGCTGACTATGGCTACACCTTC. Protein: CASSLGTADYGYTF.

The chain couples TRBV2 to TRBJ1-3; the match to TRBD1 covers 9 bases. The germline gives CDR1 SNHLY, CDR2 FYNNEI. After removal of 5 bases from V and 4 bases from J, the junction contained 6 bases not matched to a gene. This CDR3 spans 15 amino acids. CDR3 sequence: CASSRDRVNGNTIYF. The CDR3, as DNA: TGTGCCAGCAGTCGGGACAGGGTGAACGGAAACACCATATATTTT.

V usage is TRBV12-5 and J usage is TRBJ2-1; TRBD2 agrees at 9 bases. This CDR3 is built from 19 residues. V lost 4 bases to trimming and J lost 6 bases; unmatched junction nucleotides: 19. CDR1 is LGHNT, CDR2 FRNRAP, per germline. CDR3 amino acids: CASGSLRGGLVLSRNEQFF. The CDR3 region has the DNA TGTGCTAGTGGTTCACTGCGGGGGGGCCTGGTTTTGAGCCGCAATGAGCAGTTCTTC.

This chain links TRBV7-9 with TRBJ2-6, with D uncertain. The CDR3 has 14 residues. V was clipped by 1 base and J by 2 bases, with 3 bases between them. Germline V lookup: CDR1 SEHNR, CDR2 FQNEAQ (reference sequence). The CDR3 spells CASSLVTGANVLTF. In nucleotides, the CDR3 is TGTGCCAGCAGCTTAGTAACTGGGGCCAACGTCCTGACTTTC. The entire variable domain, with the rest obtained from reference TRBV7-9 and TRBJ2-6, is as follows: DTGVSQNPRHKITKRGQNVTFRCDPISEHNRLYWYRQTLGQGPEFLTYFQNEAQLEKSRLLSDRFSAERPKGSFSTLEIQRTEQGDSAMYLCASSLVTGANVLTFGAGSRLTVL.

This clone was recorded a few times. V usage is TRBV6-5 and J usage is TRBJ2-5; D remains ambiguous. The germline V gene has CDR1 MNHEY and CDR2 SVGAGI. This CDR3 has 12 residues. Trimming pared 5 bases from V and 3 bases from J, leaving 7 bases between. CDR3 in amino acids: CASSRHKETQYF. CDR3 bases: TGTGCCAGCAGTAGACACAAAGAGACCCAGTACTTC.

V gene TRBV15 combines with J gene TRBJ2-1; 10 bases match TRBD1. Unmatched junction bases numbered 7, after V lost 1 base and J lost 13 bases. Germline V gene sequence: CDR1 LNHNV, CDR2 YYDKDF (reference sequence). There are 14 residues in the CDR3. In DNA, the CDR3 is TGTGCCACCAGCAGAGGCCGACAGGGGGCTAGCCAGTTCTTC. It codes for CATSRGRQGASQFF.

The rearrangement joins TRBV27 to TRBJ2-3; the match to TRBD2 covers 7 bases. The ends lost 8 bases at V and 6 bases at J; junction bases unmatched: 17. Germline V gene data show CDR1 as MNHEY and CDR2 as SMNVEV (reference sequence). The CDR3 contains 16 residues. The CDR3 DNA reads TGTGCCAGCGCCCCCTCCTGGACTAGTTTTCGGGATACGCAGTATTTT. As protein: CASAPSWTSFRDTQYF.

The chain employs TRBV30 and TRBJ2-5; D gene uncertain. The DNA end is a closer match to TRBJ2-7, so the J assignment may be wrong. The CDR3 consists of 13 residues. Germline values: CDR1 GTSNPN, CDR2 SVGIG (reference sequence). The CDR3 protein is CAWSVDNTYEQYF. Here the CDR3 DNA reads TGTGCCTGGAGTGTAGACAACACCTACGAGCAGTACTTC.

The chain carries TRBV7-6 and TRBJ2-7; a weak D match, TRBD1 (6 bases). The CDR3 has 15 residues. V lost 1 base, J lost 4 bases, and 14 bases lay in between. Germline CDR1 reads SGHVS; CDR2 reads FNYEAQ. CDR3 residues: CASSLGTALGYEQYF. CDR3 nucleotide sequence: TGTGCCAGCAGCTTAGGGACAGCCCTGGGGTACGAGCAGTACTTC.

The chain has TRBV11-2 and TRBJ2-2; 10 positions match TRBD1. In germline, CDR1 is SGHAT, CDR2 FQNNGV. Unmatched junction bases numbered 6, after V lost 5 bases and J lost 3 bases. This CDR3 contains 16 residues. The CDR3 DNA follows: TGTGCCAGCAGCGACCTGGGACAGGGGTACACCGGGGAGCTGTTTTTT. Translated, it gives CASSDLGQGYTGELFF.